Presented here are 23 T cell receptor beta chains from one specimen sequenced in a study of CD8+CD57+ T cells in acquired aplastic anemia. Genomic DNA, the template, was used for profiling of the TCR beta VDJ and CDR3. Each CDR3 protein is one row after TCRdb ran MiXCR on the reads. The data contain 450,000 to 550,000 distinct CDR3 sequences, less than 35% of them singletons. All patients picked for sequencing had shown, by flow cytometry, an expansion of CD8+CD57+ cells. The specimen sequenced was sorted CD4+, CD8+, or CD8+CD57+ T cells (not recorded which) from PBMCs. The receptors here all came from a human donor with aplastic anemia.

This clonotype was picked up a small number of times. The chain links TRBV7-2 to TRBJ2-3; TRBD2 might be the D (7 bases). V lost 2 bases, J lost 6 bases, and 18 bases lay in between. CDR1 and CDR2 from the germline V gene are SGHTA and FQGNSA. The CDR3 totals 16 residues. The CDR3 nucleotides are TGTGCCAGCAGCTTATCGGGGGGCCATCCTCCGGATACGCAGTATTTT. This translates into CASSLSGGHPPDTQYF.

This clonotype was recorded at least ten times. This chain connects TRBV15 to TRBJ2-3, with 7 bases that match TRBD1. Losses at the gene ends were 1 base for V and 4 bases for J; bases not matched to a gene: 2. CDR3 size: 14 residues. The V gene's germline CDR1 is LNHNV and CDR2 YYDKDF (reference sequence). Written as DNA, the CDR3 is TGTGCCACCAGCAGAGGACAGGGTCCAGATACGCAGTATTTT. Encoded protein: CATSRGQGPDTQYF.

This clonotype showed up just once. The chain has TRBV12-3 or TRBV12-4 and TRBJ1-2; D perhaps matches TRBD1 (6 bases). CDR3 size: 15 residues. Trimming removed 10 bases at V and 5 bases at J, with 23 bases between. The CDR3 is CATQGTEGFGYGYTF. CDR3 nucleotide sequence: TGTGCCACCCAGGGGACGGAGGGGTTCGGGTATGGCTACACCTTC.

This clonotype has a handful of counts. The V and J genes are TRBV10-1 and TRBJ2-1, with 8 positions matching TRBD2. The CDR3 is 15 residues long. The junction had 2 bases not matched to a gene; V was cut back by 3 bases and J by 1 base. The V gene's germline CDR1 is WNHNN and CDR2 SYGVQD (reference sequence). The CDR3 DNA reads as TGCGCCAGCAGTGAACTAGCGGCGTCCTACAATGAGCAGTTCTTC. Protein sequence: CASSELAASYNEQFF.

About this clonotype itself: A read error may explain this, as a much larger clone is one base away. The chain recombines TRBV19 with TRBJ2-2, with unresolved D. The germline V gene has CDR1 LNHDA and CDR2 SQIVND (reference sequence). The germline V and J ends were trimmed by 4 bases and 7 bases, with 10 bases remaining between them. CDR3 size: 13 residues. CDR3 coding DNA: TGTGCCAGTAGTACAGACGTTCACGGGGAGCTGTTTTTT. Its translation: CASSTDVHGELFF.

This sequence joins TRBV7-9 and TRBJ2-7, with D possibly called TRBD1 or TRBD2 (5 bases each). The CDR3 covers 14 residues. CDR1 is SEHNR, CDR2 FQNEAQ, per germline (reference sequence). Deletions cut 4 bases from V and 7 bases from J, with 17 bases between. In nucleotides, the CDR3 is TGTGCCAGCAGCTCCCTGGGGGAGATGAGGGAGCAGTACTTC. It translates to CASSSLGEMREQYF.

This clonotype came up many times. J is TRBJ1-5 and V is TRBV5-8; D is undetermined. CDR3 length equals 13 residues. CDR1 is SGHTS, CDR2 YDEGEE, per germline. Trimming removed 0 bases from V and 1 base from J, with 2 bases in between. The CDR3 DNA sequence: TGTGCCAGCAGCTTGGAGAGCAATCAGCCCCAGCATTTT. Protein: CASSLESNQPQHF.

The chain has TRBV7-3 and TRBJ1-2; D might be TRBD1 (5 bases). The germline V gene encodes CDR1 SGHTA and CDR2 FQGTGA. The CDR3 extends over 15 amino acids. Trimming took off 5 bases at V and 8 bases at J, with 21 bases between the two ends. The CDR3 nucleotides read TGTGCCAGCAGCCCAAGCACGGGGCATTCGGAAGGCTACACCTTC. As protein: CASSPSTGHSEGYTF.

This clonotype was picked up one time. V is TRBV19 and J is TRBJ1-2; D not certain. This CDR3 region has 14 residues. Germline V gene data show CDR1 as LNHDA and CDR2 as SQIVND (reference sequence). V lost 4 bases to trimming and J lost 5 bases, with 14 bases between them. The DNA of the CDR3 is TGTGCCAGTAGTACAGGTTACAGAGATTATGGCTACACCTTC. Translation: CASSTGYRDYGYTF.

The chain uses TRBV12-3 or TRBV12-4 and TRBJ2-7, with no clear D. The length of the CDR3 is 12 residues. Trimming removed 3 bases from V and 7 bases from J, with 10 bases in between. DNA of the CDR3: TGTGCCAGCAGTTTTAACCCGCGGGAGCAGTACTTC. Protein sequence: CASSFNPREQYF.

This clonotype was recorded at least ten times. The V gene is TRBV20-1, the J gene TRBJ1-2, with D unresolved. This CDR3 has 14 amino acids. V gave up 5 bases and J gave up 0 bases, with 13 bases separating them. CDR1 is DFQATT, CDR2 SNEGSKA, per germline (reference sequence). CDR3: CSAQDRTSNYGYTF. CDR3 DNA: TGCAGTGCTCAAGACCGAACCTCTAACTATGGCTACACCTTC.

V is TRBV30 and J is TRBJ2-7, with D unclear. Germline lookup yields CDR1 GTSNPN and CDR2 SVGIG (reference sequence). There are 12 residues in the CDR3. The V and J ends lost 5 bases and 5 bases respectively, with 13 bases between them. CDR3: CAWDLRSNEQYF. CDR3 sequence (DNA): TGTGCCTGGGACCTCCGCAGCAACGAGCAGTACTTC.

The rearrangement joins TRBV19 to TRBJ2-4; 7 positions agree with TRBD2. CDR1 and CDR2 from the germline V gene are LNHDA and SQIVND (reference sequence). The V gene end was trimmed by 5 bases and the J gene end by 9 bases; junction bases not matched to a gene: 7. The CDR3 is 13 residues long. The CDR3 protein is CASSAGEGSIQYF. In DNA form, the CDR3 reads TGTGCCAGTAGTGCGGGGGAGGGAAGCATTCAGTACTTC.

This rearrangement joins TRBV7-2 to TRBJ1-1, with D perhaps TRBD1 (6 bases). The CDR3 spans 17 residues. Germline CDR1 and CDR2: SGHTA and FQGNSA. Between the trimmed V and J ends, which lost 1 base and 6 bases, there was a span of 21 bases. The CDR3 here is CASSLGQVQSTRAEAFF. In nucleotides, the CDR3 is TGTGCCAGCAGCTTAGGACAGGTTCAATCAACGCGTGCTGAAGCTTTCTTT.

The chain carries TRBV2 and TRBJ2-1, with 7 nucleotides matching TRBD2. The trim removed 6 bases at V and 4 bases at J, leaving 9 bases unmatched. The CDR3 has 15 amino acids. Germline CDR1 is SNHLY and CDR2 is FYNNEI. CDR3 nucleotide sequence: TGTGCCAGCAGCCCACTAGCGTCGACTTACAATGAGCAGTTCTTC. This codes for CASSPLASTYNEQFF.

J is TRBJ2-1 and V is TRBV12-3 or TRBV12-4; TRBD2 agrees at 7 bases. With V trimmed by 6 bases and J by 3 bases, 8 bases remained unmatched. The CDR3 has 15 amino acids. CDR3 coding DNA: TGTGCCAGCAGGGGGGGGGGGACTAACTACAATGAGCAGTTCTTC. Amino acids: CASRGGGTNYNEQFF.

The chain employs TRBV11-1 and TRBJ2-1, with 13 bases lining up with TRBD2. J gave up 0 bases and V 5 bases, and 4 bases lay outside the gene matches. Germline V lookup: CDR1 SGHAT, CDR2 FQDESV (reference sequence). CDR3 length: 17 amino acids. As DNA, the CDR3 is TGTGCCAGCAGCCCGACTAGCGGGGGGCCCTCCTACAATGAGCAGTTCTTC. As protein: CASSPTSGGPSYNEQFF.

This clonotype was recorded at least ten times. The chain carries TRBV2 and TRBJ1-6; unclear D gene. Germline CDR1 SNHLY, CDR2 FYNNEI. The CDR3 is made up of 15 amino acids. The V end was cut by 4 bases, the J end by 3 bases, with 10 bases between. CDR3 amino acids: CASSGLNNYNSPLHF. The CDR3, as DNA: TGTGCCAGCAGTGGCTTGAATAACTATAATTCACCCCTCCACTTT. The full variable domain, in which reference TRBV2 and TRBJ1-6 provide the parts outside the CDR3, is EPEVTQTPSHQVTQMGQEVILRCVPISNHLYFYWYRQILGQKVEFLVSFYNNEISEKSEIFDDQFSVERPDGSNFTLKIRSTKLEDSAMYFCASSGLNNYNSPLHFGNGTRLTVT.

CDR3 coding DNA: TGCAGTGCTAGTGGTGGTAGCGGGGGAAGGGGAGATACGCAGTATTTT. It codes for CSASGGSGGRGDTQYF. This rearrangement joins TRBV20-1 to TRBJ2-3, with 9 bases that match TRBD2. The junction had 12 bases not matched to a gene; V was cut back by 3 bases and J by 5 bases. This CDR3 has 16 residues. Germline CDR1 is DFQATT and CDR2 is SNEGSKA (reference sequence).

Regarding this clonotype: This CDR3 is missing its conserved last phenylalanine or tryptophan, likely due to a read error. The rearrangement uses TRBV29-1 and TRBJ1-2; 9 positions agree with TRBD1. CDR1 is SQVTM, CDR2 ANQGSEA, per germline. This CDR3 is 15 amino acids long. V lost 6 bases to trimming and J lost 0 bases; unmatched junction nucleotides: 8. The CDR3 reads CSVAGTGLANYGYTL. The CDR3 DNA reads TGCAGCGTCGCCGGGACAGGGTTAGCTAACTATGGCTACACCCTC.

This clonotype was observed at least ten times. This rearrangement joins TRBV20-1 to TRBJ1-6, with unresolved D. The CDR3 runs 13 residues. V gave up 0 bases and J gave up 6 bases, with 6 bases separating them. Germline lookup yields CDR1 DFQATT and CDR2 SNEGSKA (reference sequence). The CDR3 here is CSARDVGNSPLHF. The CDR3 DNA follows: TGCAGTGCTAGAGATGTTGGTAATTCACCCCTCCACTTT.

In this sample, this clonotype turned up once. A much more abundant neighbour one base away suggests this may be a read error. The chain is built from TRBV7-6 and TRBJ2-3; the D gene is possibly TRBD2 (5 bases). The CDR3 loop spans 13 amino acids. From germline, CDR1 is SGHVS and CDR2 FNYEAQ. The V end lost 5 bases, the J end lost 6 bases, and 12 bases lay between the germline ends. The CDR3 region is CASSRGLGDTQYF. The CDR3 nucleotides are TGTGCCAGCAGCCGGGGATTAGGGGATACGCAGTATTTT.

This clonotype was seen once. The chain uses TRBV15 and TRBJ2-5; 12 nucleotides align to TRBD2. Germline CDR1 and CDR2: LNHNV and YYDKDF (reference sequence). This CDR3 contains 19 residues. J gave up 0 bases and V 8 bases, and 16 bases lay outside the gene matches. The CDR3 region has the DNA TGTGCCACCGCCATGAATGGACTAGCGGGAAAGTCGTACCAAGAGACCCAGTACTTC. Translation: CATAMNGLAGKSYQETQYF. The entire variable domain, with the rest obtained from reference TRBV15 and TRBJ2-5, is as follows: DAMVIQNPRYQVTQFGKPVTLSCSQTLNHNVMYWYQQKSSQAPKLLFHYYDKDFNNEADTPDNFQSRRPNTSFCFLDIRSPGLGDTAMYLCATAMNGLAGKSYQETQYFGPGTRLLVL.